This note documents a single T cell receptor (beta chain) sequence. Its antigen remains unidentified. This specimen comes from a study of metastatic and nonmetastatic thyroid tumors. Study-wide background: It was across blood and tumor or nodule tissue from malignant and benign thyroid patients that repertoires were compared. Study-level findings and limits: Benign nodules reportedly had significantly lower TCR beta diversity than malignant thyroid tumors in blood and tumor.

The authors' processing: Variation in CDR3 across clinicopathological groups served as the basis for constructing a distant-metastasis classifier in papillary thyroid cancer. TCRdb used MiXCR to call clones anew from the PCR reads. The V and J calls and clone size come from TCRdb's table, not from the authors' own analysis. The table lists more than 15,000 clones, approximately 32% of them singletons. All patients were treatment-naive before thyroid surgery. The sample taken for sequencing was tumor tissue. The TCR was taken from a male donor with papillary thyroid cancer or a benign thyroid nodule (not recorded which). Some clones in this sample may be carry-over from other donors' samples.

The CDR3 nucleotides read TGTGCCAGCAGCGTAGGGGACAGTTTCTCCTACGAGCAGTACTTC. As protein: CASSVGDSFSYEQYF. The genes are TRBV9 and TRBJ2-7; 7 nucleotides line up with TRBD1. Trimming took 0 bases from V and 0 from J; bases not matched to a gene: 3. The CDR3 has 15 residues. Germline V gene data show CDR1 as SGDLS and CDR2 as YYNGEE.